These 16 T cell receptor beta chains share one sample of origin, sequenced in a study of beta chain features in type 1 diabetes. The whole isolated RNA underwent reverse transcription, so sequencing captured expressed TCRB transcripts. The protocol was immunoSEQ multiplex PCR, while the TCRdb copy is restricted to in-frame clones and leaves out a portion. The top ten hold under 0.095% of the sample, which has under 800,000 clones, around a sixth seen once. The specimen sequenced was naive CD4+ T cells from blood. The source of these receptors is a man aged 18 to 35 in good health.

V is TRBV10-2 and J is TRBJ1-2, with 9 nucleotides matching TRBD1. V shed 5 bases and J 5 bases; nucleotides not matched to a gene: 12. Looked up from germline, CDR1 is WSHSY and CDR2 is SAAADI. There are 16 residues in the CDR3. The CDR3 coding sequence is TGCGCCAGCAGTCCCGGGACAGGGTTGGGGAATTATGGCTACACCTTC. Protein: CASSPGTGLGNYGYTF.

The chain links TRBV4-1 to TRBJ2-2, with D unclear. With 2 bases removed from V and 0 bases from J, the gap between germline ends came to 13 bases. Germline V gene sequence: CDR1 MGHRA, CDR2 YSYEKL. This CDR3 has 17 residues. CDR3 amino acids: CASSQFSRSSNTGELFF. The CDR3 DNA reads as TGCGCCAGCAGCCAATTTTCGCGGAGTTCGAACACCGGGGAGCTGTTTTTT.

This chain uses TRBV7-2 with TRBJ1-1; the match to TRBD1 covers 9 bases. V lost 1 base, J lost 5 bases, and 2 bases stayed unmatched. The V gene's germline CDR1 is SGHTA and CDR2 FQGNSA. This CDR3 is built from 14 residues. The CDR3 loop reads CASSLVQGATEAFF. The CDR3, as DNA: TGTGCCAGCAGCTTAGTACAGGGGGCGACTGAAGCTTTCTTT.

V and J are TRBV5-6 and TRBJ2-7; the D gene could be TRBD1 or TRBD2 (5 bases each). The V end was cut by 5 bases, the J end by 4 bases, with 16 bases between. Germline V gene sequence: CDR1 SGHDT, CDR2 YYEEEE. CDR3 length: 14 amino acids. The CDR3 sequence: CASRGRGRLYEQYF. The CDR3, as DNA: TGTGCCAGCAGGGGACGGGGACGCCTTTACGAGCAGTACTTC.

The CDR3 DNA reads as TGTGCCAGCAGCGTCTACCGGGACACGAACACTGAAGCTTTCTTT. This sequence encodes CASSVYRDTNTEAFF. The rearrangement joins TRBV9 to TRBJ1-1; a weak D match, TRBD1 (6 bases). Trimming took off 2 bases at V and 1 base at J, with 12 bases between the two ends. The germline gives CDR1 SGDLS, CDR2 YYNGEE. This CDR3 comprises 15 residues.

The V and J genes are TRBV10-3 and TRBJ1-1; possibly TRBD1 for D (6 bases). Germline assignment: CDR1 ENHRY and CDR2 SYGVKD. V lost 6 bases and J lost 4, with 15 bases in between. This CDR3 is 14 amino acids long. The CDR3 DNA reads as TGTGCCATCAGCTTACCAGGGGTAGGCACTGAAGCTTTCTTT. Translation: CAISLPGVGTEAFF.

This chain uses TRBV7-3 with TRBJ1-1, with D perhaps matching TRBD1 (5 bases). The CDR3 is 13 amino acids. Trimming took off 2 bases at V and 5 bases at J, with 9 bases between the two ends. Germline V gene data show CDR1 as SGHTA and CDR2 as FQGTGA. In DNA, the CDR3 is TGTGCCAGCAGCTTATCAGGGAGTACTGAAGCTTTCTTT. It codes for CASSLSGSTEAFF.

The chain carries TRBV20-1 and TRBJ2-7; D gene unclear. CDR3 size: 11 residues. V dropped 5 bases and J dropped 5 bases, with 10 bases sitting between them. CDR1 is DFQATT, CDR2 SNEGSKA, per germline (reference sequence). For the CDR3, the DNA is TGCAGTGCTGGGGTGAAGCACGAGCAGTACTTC. As protein: CSAGVKHEQYF.

This clone was picked up a small number of times. The same CDR3 is also encoded by other DNA sequences in this sample. The rearrangement links TRBV5-1 to TRBJ2-2, with D tentatively TRBD2 (5 bases). The CDR3 is made up of 15 amino acids. V lost 2 bases and J lost 0, with 8 bases in between. Germline lookup yields CDR1 SGHRS and CDR2 YFSETQ. CDR3 sequence (DNA): TGCGCCAGCAGCTTTGGTAGCGCGAACACCGGGGAGCTGTTTTTT. It yields the protein CASSFGSANTGELFF.

This clone was counted at least ten times. The sample has other DNA sequences that encode this CDR3 too. The chain joins TRBV18 to TRBJ2-5; no clear D. Deletions cut 3 bases from V and 2 bases from J, with 1 base between. There are 11 residues in the CDR3. The germline V gene has CDR1 KGHSH and CDR2 LQKENI. The CDR3 region has the DNA TGTGCCAGCTCACCGCAAGAGACCCAGTACTTC. The encoded protein is CASSPQETQYF. The complete variable domain, with remaining parts taken from reference TRBV18 and TRBJ2-5, reads NAGVMQNPRHLVRRRGQEARLRCSPMKGHSHVYWYRQLPEEGLKFMVYLQKENIIDESGMPKERFSAEFPKEGPSILRIQQVVRGDSAAYFCASSPQETQYFGPGTRLLVL.

This clone appeared a few times. The chain recombines TRBV27 with TRBJ1-5, with D maybe TRBD1 (5 bases). CDR1 MNHEY and CDR2 SMNVEV come from the germline V gene (reference sequence). The CDR3 length is 13 residues. The V end lost 3 bases, the J end lost 7 bases, and 10 bases lay between the germline ends. CDR3 loop: CASSLGVGQPQHF. As DNA, the CDR3 is TGTGCCAGCAGTTTGGGGGTAGGGCAGCCCCAGCATTTT.

This sequence joins TRBV7-2 and TRBJ2-7; D is unclear. Germline CDR1 reads SGHTA; CDR2 reads FQGNSA. Deletions cut 5 bases from V and 3 bases from J, with 11 bases between. This CDR3 spans 13 amino acids. DNA for the CDR3: TGTGCCAGCAGCCCTTTTCCATACTACGAGCAGTACTTC. It codes for CASSPFPYYEQYF.

This clone appeared many times. This chain links TRBV28 with TRBJ2-1; TRBD2 matches 15 bases. Trimming at V came to 10 bases and at J to 7 bases, leaving 8 bases not matched to a gene. The CDR3 spans 15 residues. The V gene's germline CDR1 is MDHEN and CDR2 SYDVKM. CDR3 in amino acids: CATYRGTSGRNEQFF. Written as DNA, the CDR3 is TGTGCCACCTATCGCGGGACTAGCGGGAGGAATGAGCAGTTCTTC.

This clone was observed a few times. The V call is TRBV18, the J call TRBJ1-1; 7 bases agree with TRBD1. The CDR3 contains 17 residues. CDR1 KGHSH and CDR2 LQKENI come from the germline V gene. J gave up 4 bases and V 3 bases, and 14 bases lay outside the gene matches. The CDR3 loop is CASSPSFGQAGSTEAFF. CDR3 DNA: TGTGCCAGCTCACCTTCCTTTGGACAGGCTGGGAGCACTGAAGCTTTCTTT.

This chain joins TRBV10-3 and TRBJ1-5; 9 nucleotides match TRBD1. The CDR3 has 16 residues. Germline V lookup: CDR1 ENHRY, CDR2 SYGVKD. J lost 4 bases, V lost 4 bases, and 8 bases had no gene match. CDR3 protein: CAISANGQGLNQPQHF. CDR3 DNA sequence: TGTGCCATCAGTGCTAACGGACAGGGGTTAAATCAGCCCCAGCATTTT.

This clone was recorded a few times. V is TRBV5-4 and J is TRBJ2-7, with no clear D. Between the trimmed V and J ends, which lost 0 bases and 7 bases, there was a span of 11 bases. The CDR3 consists of 13 residues. Germline CDR1 and CDR2: SGHNT and YYREEE (reference sequence). The CDR3 DNA is TGTGCCAGCAGCTTGGGGGTCGGAGCGGAGCAGTACTTC. Protein sequence: CASSLGVGAEQYF.